A single sample gave rise to the 20 T cell receptor beta chains below, sequenced in a study of blood T cell repertoires in COVID-19. Some clones are missing from TCRdb's copy, which holds only in-frame ones; the method was immunoSEQ multiplex PCR. The profile shows about 35,000 clones, 70% to 90% of them singletons. Sequenced input: peripheral blood. These receptors originate from a man in his 60s in a cohort sampled during active COVID-19.

The chain employs TRBV9 and TRBJ1-4, with D tentatively TRBD1 (5 bases). From germline, CDR1 is SGDLS and CDR2 YYNGEE. V lost 0 bases to trimming and J lost 8 bases, with 11 bases between them. The CDR3 has 14 amino acids. CDR3 loop: CASSVGGTVEKLFF. DNA of the CDR3: TGTGCCAGCAGCGTAGGGGGGACTGTGGAAAAACTGTTTTTT.

The V and J genes are TRBV28 and TRBJ1-1; 7 nucleotides match TRBD1. Trimming cost V 1 base and J 2 bases; bases outside gene matches: 7. The CDR3 sequence is 16 residues long. Germline assignment: CDR1 MDHEN and CDR2 SYDVKM. The CDR3 reads CASSLLPWTGNTEAFF. The CDR3 nucleotides are TGTGCCAGCAGTTTATTACCCTGGACAGGCAACACTGAAGCTTTCTTT.

V and J are TRBV5-8 and TRBJ1-5; D unclear. The CDR3 is 13 residues long. V lost 3 bases and J lost 5, with 9 bases in between. Germline assignment: CDR1 SGHTS and CDR2 YDEGEE. In DNA form, the CDR3 reads TGTGCCAGCAGCTCCCAGGTGGATCAGCCCCAGCATTTT. It codes for CASSSQVDQPQHF.

The chain links TRBV7-7 to TRBJ2-5, with D possibly matching TRBD2 (6 bases). CDR3 length: 14 amino acids. V dropped 8 bases and J dropped 5 bases, with 18 bases sitting between them. Per the germline V gene, CDR1 is SSHAT and CDR2 is FNYEAQ (reference sequence). In DNA form, the CDR3 reads TGTGCCAGCTCCTCCCGCGGGAACCTGGAGACCCAGTACTTC. Translating it yields CASSSRGNLETQYF.

This clone was detected only once. The chain combines TRBV14 with TRBJ2-3, with D tentatively TRBD1 (6 bases). Germline V gives CDR1 SGHDN, CDR2 FVKESK. This CDR3 contains 15 residues. V was shortened by 4 bases and J by 2 bases, with 13 bases between the two germline ends. The CDR3 coding sequence is TGTGCCAGCAGCCCTCCAGGGGCCTCCACAGATACGCAGTATTTT. Translated, it gives CASSPPGASTDTQYF. Drawing the rest from reference TRBV14 and TRBJ2-3, the complete variable domain is EAGVTQFPSHSVIEKGQTVTLRCDPISGHDNLYWYRRVMGKEIKFLLHFVKESKQDESGMPNNRFLAERTGGTYSTLKVQPAELEDSGVYFCASSPPGASTDTQYFGPGTRLTVL.

The chain uses TRBV5-3 and TRBJ2-7; 12 bases align to TRBD2. TRBV5-3 is known as an ORF, though its function is uncertain. V lost 4 bases to trimming and J lost 4 bases; unmatched junction nucleotides: 15. The CDR3 totals 18 residues. CDR3 nucleotide sequence: TGTGCCAGAAGCACCTCGACAGGGGAAGGGACTAGCGGGTACGAGCAGTACTTC. It is translated as CARSTSTGEGTSGYEQYF.

The chain is built from TRBV24-1 and TRBJ2-5, with TRBD1 matching over 9 bases. Trimming removed 3 bases from V and 4 bases from J; junction bases left unmatched: 8. Germline CDR1 KGHDR, CDR2 SFDVKD. The CDR3 sequence is 16 residues long. The DNA of the CDR3 is TGTGCCACCAGTGATCGGACAGGGGCGCTGGGAGAGACCCAGTACTTC. It translates to CATSDRTGALGETQYF.

This sequence joins TRBV3-1 (or the pseudogene TRBV3-2) and TRBJ2-1; 9 nucleotides match TRBD2. The CDR3 spans 17 residues. In germline, CDR1 is LGHDT, CDR2 YNNKEL (reference sequence). The J segment lost 7 bases and the V segment lost 0 bases, leaving 10 bases of the junction unmatched. Written as DNA, the CDR3 is TGTGCCAGCAGCCAAGAACGGCGGACTAGCGCTACGAATGAGCAGTTCTTC. It is translated as CASSQERRTSATNEQFF.

V usage is TRBV15 and J usage is TRBJ2-6; D is perhaps TRBD2 (7 bases). The germline V and J ends were trimmed by 0 bases and 2 bases, with 8 bases remaining between them. Germline CDR1 reads LNHNV; CDR2 reads YYDKDF (reference sequence). CDR3 length: 16 residues. The CDR3 bases are TGTGCCACCAGCAGAGAGGGGGGGCCTGGGGCCAACGTCCTGACTTTC. It translates to CATSREGGPGANVLTF.

The chain recombines TRBV10-1 with TRBJ2-1; a possible D gene is TRBD2 (5 bases). The CDR3 has 10 residues. Germline V gene sequence: CDR1 WNHNN, CDR2 SYGVQD (reference sequence). V shed 8 bases and J shed 8 bases, with 7 bases lying between them. CDR3 in amino acids: CASEGDEQFF. The CDR3 nucleotides are TGCGCCAGCGAGGGAGATGAGCAGTTCTTC.

The chain is built from TRBV6-5 and TRBJ2-1, with TRBD1 matching 7 bases. Germline CDR1 MNHEY, CDR2 SVGAGI. After removal of 3 bases from V and 8 bases from J, the junction contained 10 bases not matched to a gene. CDR3 length: 15 residues. In nucleotides, the CDR3 is TGTGCCAGCAGTTATCGGGACAGAGGGATTCATGAGCAGTTCTTC. It codes for CASSYRDRGIHEQFF.

This chain uses TRBV5-1 with TRBJ2-5; 10 nucleotides agree with TRBD2. Germline-derived CDR1 and CDR2 are SGHRS and YFSETQ. V dropped 4 bases and J dropped 2; count of bases not matched to a gene: 11. CDR3 length: 17 residues. Here the CDR3 reads CASSDHLLAGKQETQYF. The DNA of the CDR3 is TGCGCCAGCAGCGACCACCTACTAGCGGGAAAACAAGAGACCCAGTACTTC.

This chain connects TRBV7-2 to TRBJ2-7, with TRBD2 as a possible D gene (6 bases). Germline V lookup: CDR1 SGHTA, CDR2 FQGNSA. The ends were cut back, 3 bases at V and 2 bases at J, with 11 bases in the middle. The CDR3 is 14 amino acids. The CDR3 nucleotides are TGTGCCAGCAGCTTGGGACTGGCCCCCTACGAGCAGTACTTC. Protein sequence: CASSLGLAPYEQYF.

This clone was detected once. The V and J genes are TRBV7-2 and TRBJ2-1; 10 nucleotides line up with TRBD2. The CDR3 has 15 residues. V was pared by 5 bases and J by 1 base, with 2 bases of the junction left unmatched. CDR1 is SGHTA and CDR2 is FQGNSA in the germline V gene. The DNA of the CDR3 is TGTGCCAGCAGCCCGACTAGCGGGTCCTACAATGAGCAGTTCTTC. The encoded protein is CASSPTSGSYNEQFF.

The chain joins TRBV7-3 to TRBJ1-1; D ambiguous. CDR1 is SGHTA and CDR2 is FQGTGA in the germline V gene. Between the trimmed V and J ends, which lost 3 bases and 0 bases, there was a span of 5 bases. The CDR3 is 13 residues long. CDR3 amino acids: CASSLGMNTEAFF. CDR3 sequence (DNA): TGTGCCAGCAGCTTGGGCATGAACACTGAAGCTTTCTTT.

The rearrangement links TRBV24-1 to TRBJ2-7; 13 bases are shared with TRBD2. The germline V gene has CDR1 KGHDR and CDR2 SFDVKD. The CDR3 is 16 amino acids. V was pared by 3 bases and J by 5 bases, with 6 bases of the junction left unmatched. Here the CDR3 DNA reads TGTGCCACCAGTGATACTAGCGGGAGGGCCGTGAACGAGCAGTACTTC. This encodes CATSDTSGRAVNEQYF.

The gene calls are TRBV6-5 and TRBJ2-1; the D gene is possibly TRBD1 (5 bases). Germline CDR1 is MNHEY and CDR2 is SVGAGI. Between the trimmed V and J ends, which lost 6 bases and 4 bases, there was a span of 7 bases. The CDR3 is 12 amino acids. The CDR3 reads CASRDTYNEQFF. In nucleotides, the CDR3 is TGTGCCAGCAGGGACACGTACAATGAGCAGTTCTTC.

The V and J genes are TRBV3-1 (or the pseudogene TRBV3-2) and TRBJ2-5, with D hard to call. The V end lost 1 base, the J end lost 2 bases, and 8 bases lay between the germline ends. From germline, CDR1 is LGHDT and CDR2 YNNKEL (reference sequence). CDR3 length: 14 residues. CDR3 region: CASSQVGRQETQYF. CDR3 bases: TGTGCCAGCAGCCAAGTCGGCAGGCAAGAGACCCAGTACTTC.

The chain employs TRBV19 and TRBJ2-1; the match to TRBD1 covers 10 bases. After removal of 4 bases from V and 4 bases from J, the junction contained 1 base not matched to a gene. The CDR3 loop spans 14 amino acids. CDR1 is LNHDA and CDR2 is SQIVND in the germline V gene (reference sequence). The CDR3 nucleotides read TGTGCCAGTAGTAGGGGACAGGGGTACAATGAGCAGTTCTTC. As protein: CASSRGQGYNEQFF. The complete variable domain, with remaining parts taken from reference TRBV19 and TRBJ2-1, reads DGGITQSPKYLFRKEGQNVTLSCEQNLNHDAMYWYRQDPGQGLRLIYYSQIVNDFQKGDIAEGYSVSREKKESFPLTVTSAQKNPTAFYLCASSRGQGYNEQFFGPGTRLTVL.

The chain uses TRBV27 and TRBJ1-4; D perhaps matches TRBD1 (6 bases). The V gene's germline CDR1 is MNHEY and CDR2 SMNVEV (reference sequence). Trimming took off 3 bases at V and 7 bases at J, with 9 bases between the two ends. The CDR3 spans 13 residues. CDR3 nucleotides: TGTGCCAGCAGTTTTATAGGGGGTGAAAAACTGTTTTTT. It yields the protein CASSFIGGEKLFF.